Described below is a single T cell receptor (beta chain) sequence and its context. Assay: immunoSEQ multiplex PCR; the TCRdb copy retains only in-frame clones and omits some. Of hundreds of thousands of clones listed, roughly four fifths are singletons. The entry originates in a study of blood T cell repertoires in COVID-19. Participant reports of clinical history set cohort assignment. The CDR3 extends over 18 amino acids. Trimming shortened V by 3 bases and J by 0 bases, and 19 bases separated the two germline ends. Germline V gene data show CDR1 as SGHRS and CDR2 as YFSETQ. This clonotype was obtained from a man between 35 and 55 years old who had been exposed to COVID-19. The specimen sequenced was PBMCs or T cells enriched from blood (not recorded which). The chain has TRBV5-1 and TRBJ1-3; a possible D gene is TRBD1 (5 bases). In nucleotides, the CDR3 is TGCGCCAGCAGCTCAACCGGAACAGGAATAAGCTCTGGAAACACCATATATTTT. Its translation: CASSSTGTGISSGNTIYF. The variable domain in full, completed from reference TRBV5-1 and TRBJ1-3, reads KAGVTQTPRYLIKTRGQQVTLSCSPISGHRSVSWYQQTPGQGLQFLFEYFSETQRNKGNFPGRFSGRQFSNSRSEMNVSTLELGDSALYLCASSSTGTGISSGNTIYFGEGSWLTVV.